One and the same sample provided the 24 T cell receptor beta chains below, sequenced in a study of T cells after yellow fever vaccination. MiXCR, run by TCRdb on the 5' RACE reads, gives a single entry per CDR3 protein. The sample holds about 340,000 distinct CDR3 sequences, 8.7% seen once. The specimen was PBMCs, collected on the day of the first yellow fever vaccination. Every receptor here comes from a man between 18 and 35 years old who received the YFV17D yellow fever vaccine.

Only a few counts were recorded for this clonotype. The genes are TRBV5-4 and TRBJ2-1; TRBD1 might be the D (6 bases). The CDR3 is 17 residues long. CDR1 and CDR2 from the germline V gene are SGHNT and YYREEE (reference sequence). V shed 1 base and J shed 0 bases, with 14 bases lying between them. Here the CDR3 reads CASSLPTGRSSYNEQFF. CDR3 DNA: TGTGCCAGCAGCTTGCCGACAGGCAGGAGCTCCTACAATGAGCAGTTCTTC.

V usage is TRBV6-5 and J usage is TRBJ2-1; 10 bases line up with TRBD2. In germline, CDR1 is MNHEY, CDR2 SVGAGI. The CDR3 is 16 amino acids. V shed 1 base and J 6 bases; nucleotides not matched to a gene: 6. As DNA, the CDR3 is TGTGCCAGCAGTTACTTCGGGACTAGCGACCGCAATGAGCAGTTCTTC. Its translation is CASSYFGTSDRNEQFF.

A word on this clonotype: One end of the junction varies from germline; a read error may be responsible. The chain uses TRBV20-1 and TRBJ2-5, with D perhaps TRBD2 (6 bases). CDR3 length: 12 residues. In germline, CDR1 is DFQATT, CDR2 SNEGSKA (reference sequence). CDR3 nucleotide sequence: TGCAGTGCCCAGGAGGAGGGTGAGACCCATTACTTC. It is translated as CSAQEEGETHYF.

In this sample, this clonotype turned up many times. CDR3 DNA sequence: TGCAGTCCGTCGAAGGGCAGCAAAGAGACCCAGTACTTC. Its translation is CSPSKGSKETQYF. The V and J genes are TRBV20-1 and TRBJ2-5; D is ambiguous. CDR3 length: 13 amino acids. Germline V lookup: CDR1 DFQATT, CDR2 SNEGSKA (reference sequence). Trimming pared 8 bases from V and 3 bases from J, leaving 16 bases between.

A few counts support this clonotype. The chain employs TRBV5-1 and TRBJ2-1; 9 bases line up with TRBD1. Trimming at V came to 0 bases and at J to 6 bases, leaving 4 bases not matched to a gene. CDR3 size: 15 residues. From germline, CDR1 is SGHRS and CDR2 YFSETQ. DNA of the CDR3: TGCGCCAGCAGCTTGGGGGACAGGGCTTCCAATGAGCAGTTCTTC. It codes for CASSLGDRASNEQFF.

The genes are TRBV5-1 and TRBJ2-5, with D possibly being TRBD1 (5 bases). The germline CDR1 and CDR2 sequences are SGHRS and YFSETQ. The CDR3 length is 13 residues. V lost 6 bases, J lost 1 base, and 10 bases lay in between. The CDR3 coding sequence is TGCGCCAGCAAAGGGGCAGTCCAAGAGACCCAGTACTTC. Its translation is CASKGAVQETQYF. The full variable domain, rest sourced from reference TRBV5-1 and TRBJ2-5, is KAGVTQTPRYLIKTRGQQVTLSCSPISGHRSVSWYQQTPGQGLQFLFEYFSETQRNKGNFPGRFSGRQFSNSRSEMNVSTLELGDSALYLCASKGAVQETQYFGPGTRLLVL.

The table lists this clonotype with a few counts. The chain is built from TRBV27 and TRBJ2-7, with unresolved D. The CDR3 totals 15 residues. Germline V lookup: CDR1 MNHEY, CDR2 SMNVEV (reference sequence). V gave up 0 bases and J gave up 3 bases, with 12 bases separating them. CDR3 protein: CASSLSGQVYYEQYF. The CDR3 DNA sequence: TGTGCCAGCAGTTTATCCGGCCAGGTTTACTACGAGCAGTACTTC.

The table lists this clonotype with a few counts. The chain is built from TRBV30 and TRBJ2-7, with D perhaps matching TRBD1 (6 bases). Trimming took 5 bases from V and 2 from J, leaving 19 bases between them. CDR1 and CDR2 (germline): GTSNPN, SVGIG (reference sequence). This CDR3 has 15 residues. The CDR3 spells CAWWSPDHRAYEQYF. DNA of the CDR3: TGTGCCTGGTGGAGCCCCGATCACAGGGCCTACGAGCAGTACTTC.

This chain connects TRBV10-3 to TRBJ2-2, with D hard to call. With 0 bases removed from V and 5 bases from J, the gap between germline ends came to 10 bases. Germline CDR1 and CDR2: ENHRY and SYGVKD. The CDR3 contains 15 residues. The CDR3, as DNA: TGTGCCATCAGTGAGTCCGCCTATAGGACCGGGGAGCTGTTTTTT. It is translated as CAISESAYRTGELFF.

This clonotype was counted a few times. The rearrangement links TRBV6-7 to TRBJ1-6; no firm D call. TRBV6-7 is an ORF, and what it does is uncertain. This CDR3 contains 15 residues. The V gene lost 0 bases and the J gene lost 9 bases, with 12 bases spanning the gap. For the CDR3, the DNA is TGTGCCAGCAGTTACTCGCCCACAACGGGTTCACCCCTCCACTTT. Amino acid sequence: CASSYSPTTGSPLHF.

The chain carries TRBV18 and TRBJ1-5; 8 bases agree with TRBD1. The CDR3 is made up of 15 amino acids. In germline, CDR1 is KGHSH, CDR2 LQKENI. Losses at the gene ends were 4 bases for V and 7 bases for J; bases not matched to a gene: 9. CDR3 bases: TGTGCCAGCTCACTTAGACAGGGGATAGACCAGCCCCAGCATTTT. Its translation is CASSLRQGIDQPQHF.

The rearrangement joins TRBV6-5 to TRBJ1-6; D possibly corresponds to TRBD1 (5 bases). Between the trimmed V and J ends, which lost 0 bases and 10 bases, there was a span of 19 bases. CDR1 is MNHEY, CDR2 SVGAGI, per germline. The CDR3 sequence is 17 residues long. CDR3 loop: CASSYSIVAGIYSPLHF. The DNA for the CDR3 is TGTGCCAGCAGTTACTCGATCGTCGCAGGGATATACTCACCCCTCCACTTT.

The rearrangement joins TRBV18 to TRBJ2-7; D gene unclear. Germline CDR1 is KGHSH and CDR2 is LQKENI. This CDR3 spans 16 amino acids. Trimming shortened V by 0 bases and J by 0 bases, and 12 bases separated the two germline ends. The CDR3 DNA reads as TGTGCCAGCTCACCACCGGAAGGCGGTTACTCCTACGAGCAGTACTTC. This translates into CASSPPEGGYSYEQYF. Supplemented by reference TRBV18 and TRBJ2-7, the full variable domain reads NAGVMQNPRHLVRRRGQEARLRCSPMKGHSHVYWYRQLPEEGLKFMVYLQKENIIDESGMPKERFSAEFPKEGPSILRIQQVVRGDSAAYFCASSPPEGGYSYEQYFGPGTRLTVT.

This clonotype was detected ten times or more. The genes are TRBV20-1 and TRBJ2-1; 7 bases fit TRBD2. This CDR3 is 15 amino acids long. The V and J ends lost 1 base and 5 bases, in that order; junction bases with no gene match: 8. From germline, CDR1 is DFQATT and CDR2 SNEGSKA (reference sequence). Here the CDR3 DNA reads TGCAGTGCTAGAGGGGGTGCGGGGGTAAACAATGAGCAGTTCTTC. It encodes CSARGGAGVNNEQFF.

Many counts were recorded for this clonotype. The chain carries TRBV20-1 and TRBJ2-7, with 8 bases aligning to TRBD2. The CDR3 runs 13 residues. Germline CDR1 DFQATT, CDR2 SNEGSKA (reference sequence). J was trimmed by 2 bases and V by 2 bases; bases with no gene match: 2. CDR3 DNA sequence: TGCAGTGCTAGACTGCGGGGGGCCTACGAGCAGTACTTC. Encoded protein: CSARLRGAYEQYF.

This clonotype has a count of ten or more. The CDR3 reads CASSSGKREQYF. The CDR3 DNA reads as TGTGCCAGCAGCTCTGGAAAGCGGGAGCAGTACTTC. V and J are TRBV7-6 and TRBJ2-7; a possible D gene is TRBD2 (5 bases). The CDR3 runs to 12 residues. Trimming left V 4 bases short and J 7 bases short, with 11 bases between. Germline loops: CDR1 SGHVS, CDR2 FNYEAQ.

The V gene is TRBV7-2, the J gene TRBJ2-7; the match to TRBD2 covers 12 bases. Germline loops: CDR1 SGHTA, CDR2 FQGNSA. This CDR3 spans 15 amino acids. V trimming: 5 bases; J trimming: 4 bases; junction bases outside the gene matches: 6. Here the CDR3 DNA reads TGTGCCAGCAGCCAGACTAGCGGGGGCTATTACGAGCAGTACTTC. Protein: CASSQTSGGYYEQYF.

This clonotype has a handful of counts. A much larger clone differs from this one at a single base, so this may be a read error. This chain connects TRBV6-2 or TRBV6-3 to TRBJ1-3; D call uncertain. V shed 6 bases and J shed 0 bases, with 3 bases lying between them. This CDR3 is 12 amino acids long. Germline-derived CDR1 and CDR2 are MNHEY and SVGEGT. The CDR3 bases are TGTGCCAGCAGCATCTCTGGAAACACCATATATTTT. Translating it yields CASSISGNTIYF.

The CDR3 protein is CASSQEGRVRVEGTEAFF. DNA for the CDR3: TGTGCCAGCAGCCAAGAAGGGAGGGTTCGAGTGGAGGGTACTGAAGCTTTCTTT. The chain combines TRBV3-1 with TRBJ1-1; D uncertain. This CDR3 has 18 amino acids. CDR1 is LGHDT, CDR2 YNNKEL, per germline (reference sequence). Trimming removed 0 bases from V and 5 bases from J, with 22 bases in between. The full variable domain, completed using reference TRBV3-1 and TRBJ1-1, is DTAVSQTPKYLVTQMGNDKSIKCEQNLGHDTMYWYKQDSKKFLKIMFSYNNKELIINETVPNRFSPKSPDKAHLNLHINSLELGDSAVYFCASSQEGRVRVEGTEAFFGQGTRLTVV.

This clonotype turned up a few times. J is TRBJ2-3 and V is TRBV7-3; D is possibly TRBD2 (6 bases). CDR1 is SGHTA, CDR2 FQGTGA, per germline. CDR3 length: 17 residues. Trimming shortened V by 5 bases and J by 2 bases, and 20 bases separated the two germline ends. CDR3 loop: CASSTRDGRENTDTQYF. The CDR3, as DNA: TGTGCCAGCAGCACCCGGGATGGGCGGGAAAACACAGATACGCAGTATTTT.

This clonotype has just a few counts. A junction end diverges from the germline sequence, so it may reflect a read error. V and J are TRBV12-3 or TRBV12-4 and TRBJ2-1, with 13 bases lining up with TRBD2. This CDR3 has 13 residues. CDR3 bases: TGTGCCAGCAGTTTTCGACTAGCGGGGGGACAATACTTC. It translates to CASSFRLAGGQYF.

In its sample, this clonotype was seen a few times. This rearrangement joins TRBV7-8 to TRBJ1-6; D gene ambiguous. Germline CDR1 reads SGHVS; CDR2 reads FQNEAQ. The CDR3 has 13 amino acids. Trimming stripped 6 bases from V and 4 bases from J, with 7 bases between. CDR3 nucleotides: TGTGCCAGCAGACCTCAGTATAATTCACCCCTCCACTTT. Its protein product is CASRPQYNSPLHF.

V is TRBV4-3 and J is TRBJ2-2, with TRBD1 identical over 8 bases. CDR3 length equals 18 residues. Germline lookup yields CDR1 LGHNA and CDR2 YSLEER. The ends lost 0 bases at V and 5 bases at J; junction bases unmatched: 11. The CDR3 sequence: CASSQDWRPRGRTGELFF. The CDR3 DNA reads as TGCGCCAGCAGCCAAGATTGGAGACCCAGGGGGCGGACCGGGGAGCTGTTTTTT.

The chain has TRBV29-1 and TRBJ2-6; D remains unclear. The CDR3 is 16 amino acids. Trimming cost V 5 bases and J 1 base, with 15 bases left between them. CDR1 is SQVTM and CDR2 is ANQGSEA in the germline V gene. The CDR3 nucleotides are TGCAGCGTTATGGGTCTTGGAAAATCTGGGGCCAACGTCCTGACTTTC. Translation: CSVMGLGKSGANVLTF. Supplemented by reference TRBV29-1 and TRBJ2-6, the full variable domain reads SAVISQKPSRDICQRGTSLTIQCQVDSQVTMMFWYRQQPGQSLTLIATANQGSEATYESGFVIDKFPISRPNLTFSTLTVSNMSPEDSSIYLCSVMGLGKSGANVLTFGAGSRLTVL.